These 21 T cell receptor beta chains were all obtained from the same sample, sequenced in a study of blood T cell repertoires in COVID-19. Assay used: immunoSEQ multiplex PCR; TCRdb lists only in-frame clones, some missing. The sample shows roughly 79,000 clones, roughly four fifths of them seen only once. Sequenced sample: peripheral blood. Every receptor here comes from a human donor in a cohort sampled during active COVID-19.

The chain combines TRBV11-2 with TRBJ2-3; a possible D gene is TRBD2 (7 bases). The CDR3 is 16 residues long. The V gene lost 5 bases and the J gene lost 2 bases, with 17 bases spanning the gap. Germline V lookup: CDR1 SGHAT, CDR2 FQNNGV. CDR3 in amino acids: CASSIGRGATTDTQYF. CDR3 nucleotides: TGTGCCAGCAGCATAGGACGGGGGGCGACCACAGATACGCAGTATTTT.

The gene calls are TRBV3-1 (or the pseudogene TRBV3-2) and TRBJ1-5; D not certain. The CDR3 consists of 14 residues. Germline-derived CDR1 and CDR2 are LGHDT and YNNKEL (reference sequence). Trimming stripped 4 bases from V and 1 base from J, with 8 bases between. The CDR3: CASSPRQSNQPQHF. CDR3 in DNA: TGTGCCAGCAGCCCTCGCCAGAGCAATCAGCCCCAGCATTTT.

V gene TRBV4-3 combines with J gene TRBJ1-5, with 8 bases matching TRBD1. The J segment lost 7 bases and the V segment lost 2 bases, leaving 7 bases of the junction unmatched. In germline, CDR1 is LGHNA, CDR2 YSLEER. CDR3 length equals 15 residues. In nucleotides, the CDR3 is TGCGCCAGCAGCCAAAAGGACAGGGTGATACAGCCCCAGCATTTT. Protein sequence: CASSQKDRVIQPQHF.

This clone was seen a handful of times. V usage is TRBV6-1 and J usage is TRBJ1-2; D may be TRBD1 (6 bases). Germline CDR1 reads MNHNS; CDR2 reads SASEGT. The CDR3 spans 16 residues. Trimming took 3 bases from V and 3 from J, leaving 17 bases between them. CDR3 DNA sequence: TGTGCCAGCAGTGAGCGAGGGCAGGGGTTACACTATGGCTACACCTTC. This encodes CASSERGQGLHYGYTF.

CDR3 amino acids: CASSVAQGGVEGAFF. The DNA of the CDR3 is TGTGCCAGCAGCGTAGCCCAAGGGGGGGTAGAAGGAGCTTTCTTT. This chain links TRBV9 with TRBJ1-1, with TRBD1 as a possible D gene (6 bases). Trimming took off 0 bases at V and 10 bases at J, with 19 bases between the two ends. CDR1 is SGDLS and CDR2 is YYNGEE in the germline V gene. CDR3 size: 15 residues. Using reference TRBV9 and TRBJ1-1 for the parts outside the CDR3, the full variable domain is DSGVTQTPKHLITATGQRVTLRCSPRSGDLSVYWYQQSLDQGLQFLIQYYNGEERAKGNILERFSAQQFPDLHSELNLSSLELGDSALYFCASSVAQGGVEGAFFGQGTRLTVV.

V usage is TRBV12-3 or TRBV12-4 and J usage is TRBJ2-5; 7 nucleotides agree with TRBD2. The CDR3 length is 12 residues. Germline trimming cut 5 bases from V and 5 bases from J; bases unmatched to any gene: 2. CDR3 in amino acids: CASSLREETQYF. The CDR3 DNA reads as TGTGCCAGCAGTCTGCGGGAGGAGACCCAGTACTTC.

This chain connects TRBV7-3 to TRBJ1-1, with 7 bases that match TRBD1. V trimming: 5 bases; J trimming: 5 bases; junction bases outside the gene matches: 5. Per the germline V gene, CDR1 is SGHTA and CDR2 is FQGTGA. CDR3 length: 13 residues. The CDR3 loop is CASSTTQGTEAFF. CDR3 DNA sequence: TGTGCCAGCAGCACTACACAGGGGACTGAAGCTTTCTTT. Full variable domain (outside the CDR3, taken from reference TRBV7-3 and TRBJ1-1): GAGVSQTPSNKVTEKGKYVELRCDPISGHTALYWYRQSLGQGPEFLIYFQGTGAADDSGLPNDRFFAVRPEGSVSTLKIQRTERGDSAVYLCASSTTQGTEAFFGQGTRLTVV.

This chain connects TRBV19 to TRBJ1-1, with D uncertain. CDR1 is LNHDA, CDR2 SQIVND, per germline (reference sequence). The ends were cut back, 5 bases at V and 6 bases at J, with 13 bases in the middle. The CDR3 sequence is 13 residues long. CDR3 bases: TGTGCCAGTAGTTTCCTCGGGGAGGCTGAAGCTTTCTTT. Its protein is CASSFLGEAEAFF. The full variable domain, in which reference TRBV19 and TRBJ1-1 provide the parts outside the CDR3, is DGGITQSPKYLFRKEGQNVTLSCEQNLNHDAMYWYRQDPGQGLRLIYYSQIVNDFQKGDIAEGYSVSREKKESFPLTVTSAQKNPTAFYLCASSFLGEAEAFFGQGTRLTVV.

This clone showed up just a few times. The gene calls are TRBV6-1 and TRBJ1-5, with D maybe TRBD1 (6 bases). V lost 2 bases to trimming and J lost 3 bases, with 14 bases between them. The V gene's germline CDR1 is MNHNS and CDR2 SASEGT. This CDR3 is built from 16 residues. The CDR3 sequence is CASSEQAGASNQPQHF. The DNA of the CDR3 is TGTGCCAGCAGTGAACAGGCAGGGGCTTCCAATCAGCCCCAGCATTTT.

This sequence joins TRBV6-2 or TRBV6-3 and TRBJ2-6; D is unclear. This CDR3 is 19 amino acids long. Germline V lookup: CDR1 MNHEY, CDR2 SVGEGT. Trimming took off 0 bases at V and 2 bases at J, with 17 bases between the two ends. CDR3 sequence reads: CASSYSVGLRRTGANVLTF. CDR3 sequence (DNA): TGTGCCAGCAGTTACTCGGTAGGCTTAAGGAGAACTGGGGCCAACGTCCTGACTTTC.

The V gene is TRBV5-1, the J gene TRBJ2-7; weak D call: TRBD1 (5 bases). The CDR3 totals 14 residues. CDR1 SGHRS and CDR2 YFSETQ come from the germline V gene. Trimming removed 3 bases at V and 2 bases at J, with 12 bases between. CDR3 protein: CASSSTGLTYEQYF. CDR3 nucleotide sequence: TGCGCCAGCAGCTCAACAGGCCTGACCTACGAGCAGTACTTC.

This chain links TRBV7-2 with TRBJ1-4, with 8 nucleotides matching TRBD1. CDR1 and CDR2 (germline): SGHTA, FQGNSA. V was pared by 6 bases and J by 10 bases, with 13 bases of the junction left unmatched. This CDR3 has 15 amino acids. Written as DNA, the CDR3 is TGTGCCAGCAGTCAGCTAACAGGGGGGGTAGCAAAACTGTTTTTT. Residues: CASSQLTGGVAKLFF.

This clone has only one observation. This chain joins TRBV5-1 and TRBJ2-1, with D maybe TRBD2 (6 bases). Trimming stripped 4 bases from V and 7 bases from J, with 12 bases between. Germline-derived CDR1 and CDR2 are SGHRS and YFSETQ. CDR3 length: 13 amino acids. The CDR3 coding sequence is TGCGCCAGCAGCGCTGGGACTGTAAATGAGCAGTTCTTC. Its translation: CASSAGTVNEQFF.

V is TRBV18 and J is TRBJ2-7, with D possibly matching TRBD2 (5 bases). The length of the CDR3 is 15 residues. CDR1 and CDR2 (germline): KGHSH, LQKENI. V was clipped by 3 bases and J by 2 bases, with 14 bases between them. CDR3 sequence (DNA): TGTGCCAGCTCACCTAGGGAGAAGGGTCCCTACGAGCAGTACTTC. Its translation: CASSPREKGPYEQYF.

V and J are TRBV3-1 (or the pseudogene TRBV3-2) and TRBJ2-5, with D unresolved. The CDR3 runs to 13 residues. The germline CDR1 and CDR2 sequences are LGHDT and YNNKEL (reference sequence). Trimming removed 5 bases from V and 7 bases from J, with 14 bases in between. CDR3 nucleotide sequence: TGTGCCAGCAGCGTCGACTTTGCCGGGACCCAGTACTTC. Its translation: CASSVDFAGTQYF.

The J gene is TRBJ1-2, the V gene TRBV30; D call uncertain. Germline CDR1 GTSNPN, CDR2 SVGIG (reference sequence). There are 10 residues in the CDR3. The V end was cut by 3 bases, the J end by 5 bases, with 4 bases between. CDR3: CAWSGYGYTF. The CDR3 DNA reads TGTGCCTGGAGCGGTTATGGCTACACCTTC.

The rearrangement uses TRBV12-3 or TRBV12-4 and TRBJ1-1; D is ambiguous. The CDR3 totals 11 residues. The germline V and J ends were trimmed by 3 bases and 11 bases, with 10 bases remaining between them. This chain's CDR3 is CASSFELEAFF. The CDR3, as DNA: TGTGCCAGCAGTTTCGAGTTGGAGGCTTTCTTT.

This clone showed up just a few times. This sequence joins TRBV15 and TRBJ2-7; TRBD1 agrees at 10 bases. The CDR3 is 15 amino acids. The ends lost 4 bases at V and 3 bases at J; junction bases unmatched: 6. In germline, CDR1 is LNHNV, CDR2 YYDKDF (reference sequence). The CDR3, as DNA: TGTGCCACCAGCACCCTCAGGGACAGGGGCTACGAGCAGTACTTC. This gives the protein CATSTLRDRGYEQYF.

This clone was seen a handful of times. V gene TRBV27 combines with J gene TRBJ2-2; 8 bases map to TRBD1. CDR3 length: 15 residues. The germline V gene encodes CDR1 MNHEY and CDR2 SMNVEV (reference sequence). The ends lost 2 bases at V and 6 bases at J; junction bases unmatched: 5. The CDR3 loop is CASSLGTGGAGELFF. CDR3 nucleotides: TGTGCCAGCAGTTTAGGGACAGGCGGGGCCGGGGAGCTGTTTTTT.

The V gene is TRBV3-1 (or the pseudogene TRBV3-2), the J gene TRBJ2-1, with 8 bases aligning to TRBD2. The germline V gene has CDR1 LGHDT and CDR2 YNNKEL (reference sequence). J gave up 9 bases and V 6 bases, and 7 bases lay outside the gene matches. The CDR3 loop spans 13 amino acids. The CDR3 DNA sequence: TGTGCCAGCAGTCCGGGGGGGCCGATTGAGCAGTTCTTC. This sequence encodes CASSPGGPIEQFF.

This chain links TRBV4-3 with TRBJ2-5; TRBD2 aligns across 7 bases. Per germline, CDR1 LGHNA and CDR2 YSLEER. The CDR3 spans 18 residues. The junction had 10 bases not matched to a gene; V was cut back by 0 bases and J by 0 bases. The CDR3: CASSQDDLGGGYQETQYF. CDR3 coding DNA: TGCGCCAGCAGCCAAGACGACCTGGGGGGGGGATACCAAGAGACCCAGTACTTC.